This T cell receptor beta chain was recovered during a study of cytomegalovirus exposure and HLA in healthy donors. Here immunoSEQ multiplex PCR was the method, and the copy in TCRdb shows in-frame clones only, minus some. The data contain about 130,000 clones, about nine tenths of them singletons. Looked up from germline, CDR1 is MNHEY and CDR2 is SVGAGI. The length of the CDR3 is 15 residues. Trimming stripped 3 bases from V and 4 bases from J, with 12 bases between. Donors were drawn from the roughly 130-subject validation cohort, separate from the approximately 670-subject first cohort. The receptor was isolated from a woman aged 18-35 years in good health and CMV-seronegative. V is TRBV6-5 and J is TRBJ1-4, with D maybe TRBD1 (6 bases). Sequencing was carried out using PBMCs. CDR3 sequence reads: CASSYFGTSNEKLFF. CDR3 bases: TGTGCCAGCAGTTATTTCGGGACAAGTAATGAAAAACTGTTTTTT.